One sample yielded the 21 T cell receptor beta chains listed below, sequenced in a study of shared clonotypes between healthy human individuals. Sequencing was performed with immunoSEQ multiplex PCR; in TCRdb, only in-frame clones are kept and a portion is missing. The table lists around 2.5 million clones, roughly 93% of them singletons. Sequenced material: naive CD4+ T cells from PBMCs. The subset denotes: CD45RA+ positively selected. Receptor source: a man between 18 and 29 years old in good health. Some clones in this sample may be carry-over from other donors' samples.

In this sample, this clone turned up once. The chain joins TRBV28 to TRBJ2-7, with D maybe TRBD2 (6 bases). The CDR3 length is 12 residues. Germline CDR1 MDHEN, CDR2 SYDVKM. V lost 8 bases, J lost 3 bases, and 11 bases lay in between. Written as DNA, the CDR3 is TGTGCCAGCGATAGTAGCGGCTACGAGCAGTACTTC. It yields the protein CASDSSGYEQYF.

This clone was recorded only once. This chain links TRBV10-2 with TRBJ1-1; 10 bases fit TRBD1. V was clipped by 7 bases and J by 4 bases; unmatched bases: 12. The CDR3 consists of 16 residues. Germline lookup yields CDR1 WSHSY and CDR2 SAAADI. CDR3 residues: CASTPGQGHSGTEAFF. For the CDR3, the DNA is TGCGCCAGCACCCCGGGACAGGGGCATTCGGGCACTGAAGCTTTCTTT.

This chain uses TRBV5-1 with TRBJ2-7, with 10 bases matching TRBD1. Trimming took 7 bases from V and 5 from J; bases not matched to a gene: 12. CDR3 length equals 15 residues. In germline, CDR1 is SGHRS, CDR2 YFSETQ. The CDR3 is CASGTQGQGMNEQYF. The CDR3 DNA is TGCGCCAGCGGAACCCAGGGACAGGGGATGAACGAGCAGTACTTC.

This chain links TRBV7-9 with TRBJ2-2; the D is unclear. Trimming shortened V by 8 bases and J by 1 base, and 14 bases separated the two germline ends. CDR1 is SEHNR and CDR2 is FQNEAQ in the germline V gene (reference sequence). This CDR3 has 15 residues. In nucleotides, the CDR3 is TGTGCCAGCGCTGGAATCAGGCGGAACACCGGGGAGCTGTTTTTT. Residues: CASAGIRRNTGELFF. Based on the CDR3 plus reference TRBV7-9 and TRBJ2-2, the full variable domain is DTGVSQNPRHKITKRGQNVTFRCDPISEHNRLYWYRQTLGQGPEFLTYFQNEAQLEKSRLLSDRFSAERPKGSFSTLEIQRTEQGDSAMYLCASAGIRRNTGELFFGEGSRLTVL.

The chain has TRBV4-1 and TRBJ1-2; D possibly corresponds to TRBD1 (6 bases). The V gene's germline CDR1 is MGHRA and CDR2 YSYEKL. V lost 5 bases and J 4 bases, leaving 14 bases between the germline ends. The CDR3 loop spans 14 amino acids. CDR3 in DNA: TGCGCCAGCAGCTCCGGCAGGGGTGGCTATGGCTACACCTTC. It is translated as CASSSGRGGYGYTF.

V is TRBV10-3 and J is TRBJ2-3; 10 bases line up with TRBD2. Germline V CDR1 and CDR2: ENHRY, SYGVKD. This CDR3 region has 15 residues. V lost 5 bases, J lost 2 bases, and 4 bases stayed unmatched. The CDR3 nucleotides read TGTGCCATCAGTTTACTAGCGGGACCCACAGATACGCAGTATTTT. This sequence encodes CAISLLAGPTDTQYF.

This clone was counted a single time. The V call is TRBV7-9, the J call TRBJ1-4; D call uncertain. The V end lost 1 base, the J end lost 8 bases, and 20 bases lay between the germline ends. Per germline, CDR1 SEHNR and CDR2 FQNEAQ (reference sequence). CDR3 length: 17 amino acids. CDR3 sequence reads: CASSLEGRGPAREKLFF. DNA for the CDR3: TGTGCCAGCAGCTTAGAAGGCCGGGGTCCGGCGCGGGAAAAACTGTTTTTT.

This sequence joins TRBV6-4 and TRBJ2-7; weak D call: TRBD1 (6 bases). The V gene's germline CDR1 is MRHNA and CDR2 SNTAGT. This CDR3 has 16 residues. V dropped 3 bases and J dropped 6 bases, with 21 bases sitting between them. This CDR3 reads CASSESGDIRSSEQYF. CDR3 in DNA: TGTGCCAGCAGTGAGTCCGGGGACATCAGAAGTTCCGAGCAGTACTTC.

The chain employs TRBV5-6 and TRBJ2-7; weak D call: TRBD2 (5 bases). Germline CDR1 SGHDT, CDR2 YYEEEE. With 2 bases removed from V and 0 bases from J, the gap between germline ends came to 15 bases. The CDR3 contains 16 residues. The CDR3, as DNA: TGTGCCAGCAGCTTTGGAACGGGAACGACCTCCTACGAGCAGTACTTC. Protein: CASSFGTGTTSYEQYF.

In this sample, this clone turned up once. The rearrangement joins TRBV19 to TRBJ2-5, with D unclear. The CDR3 extends over 14 amino acids. Germline V CDR1 and CDR2: LNHDA, SQIVND (reference sequence). Trimming left V 3 bases short and J 1 base short, with 9 bases between. CDR3 region: CASSIRFGQETQYF. CDR3 DNA sequence: TGTGCCAGTAGTATCCGGTTCGGCCAAGAGACCCAGTACTTC. Variable domain in full (rest from reference TRBV19 and TRBJ2-5): DGGITQSPKYLFRKEGQNVTLSCEQNLNHDAMYWYRQDPGQGLRLIYYSQIVNDFQKGDIAEGYSVSREKKESFPLTVTSAQKNPTAFYLCASSIRFGQETQYFGPGTRLLVL.

V usage is TRBV20-1 and J usage is TRBJ1-1; D is unclear. The CDR3 totals 10 residues. Germline loops: CDR1 DFQATT, CDR2 SNEGSKA (reference sequence). The CDR3 loop is CGLRAGEAFF. CDR3 bases: TGCGGGCTCCGGGCAGGCGAAGCTTTCTTT.

The chain is built from TRBV28 and TRBJ1-5, with D perhaps TRBD1 (5 bases). Trimming left V 3 bases short and J 7 bases short, with 13 bases between. The CDR3 sequence is 14 residues long. CDR1 MDHEN and CDR2 SYDVKM come from the germline V gene. This CDR3 reads CASSFLGGGQPQHF. In nucleotides, the CDR3 is TGTGCCAGCAGTTTTCTGGGGGGTGGGCAGCCCCAGCATTTT.

The rearrangement uses TRBV7-9 and TRBJ1-1; no definite D call. V lost 5 bases and J lost 7, with 11 bases in between. The length of the CDR3 is 12 residues. Germline CDR1 reads SEHNR; CDR2 reads FQNEAQ (reference sequence). Here the CDR3 DNA reads TGTGCCAGCAGCCCTCCACCTGGTGAAGCTTTCTTT. It codes for CASSPPPGEAFF.

The chain combines TRBV2 with TRBJ2-7; 13 nucleotides align to TRBD2. There are 14 residues in the CDR3. CDR1 is SNHLY and CDR2 is FYNNEI in the germline V gene. With 5 bases clipped from V and 7 bases from J, the junction kept 5 bases outside the gene matches. CDR3 coding DNA: TGTGCCAGCAGTCCACTAGCGGGAGGGGGGGAGCAGTACTTC. Translated: CASSPLAGGGEQYF.

The chain uses TRBV7-3 and TRBJ2-2; D is unclear. CDR3 length: 12 residues. The V gene's germline CDR1 is SGHTA and CDR2 FQGTGA. The ends were cut back, 5 bases at V and 6 bases at J, with 7 bases in the middle. The CDR3 loop reads CASSLPSGELFF. The CDR3 DNA sequence: TGTGCCAGCAGCCTTCCCTCCGGGGAGCTGTTTTTT.

The chain has TRBV5-4 and TRBJ2-3; no firm D call. The CDR3 spans 12 residues. V lost 1 base, J lost 8 bases, and 8 bases lay in between. CDR1 is SGHNT, CDR2 YYREEE, per germline (reference sequence). CDR3 bases: TGTGCCAGCAGCTTGTATACGGGTACGCAGTATTTT. Residues: CASSLYTGTQYF. Full variable domain (outside the CDR3, taken from reference TRBV5-4 and TRBJ2-3): ETGVTQSPTHLIKTRGQQVTLRCSSQSGHNTVSWYQQALGQGPQFIFQYYREEENGRGNFPPRFSGLQFPNYSSELNVNALELDDSALYLCASSLYTGTQYFGPGTRLTVL.

The chain recombines TRBV28 with TRBJ1-5, with 7 bases identical to TRBD1. The V gene's germline CDR1 is MDHEN and CDR2 SYDVKM. V lost 1 base to trimming and J lost 5 bases; unmatched junction nucleotides: 5. CDR3 length equals 15 residues. CDR3 region: CASSLLGQADQPQHF. DNA for the CDR3: TGTGCCAGCAGTTTATTAGGACAGGCAGATCAGCCCCAGCATTTT.

The gene calls are TRBV5-1 and TRBJ2-1; D possibly corresponds to TRBD1 (5 bases). Trimming removed 0 bases from V and 7 bases from J, with 17 bases in between. CDR1 is SGHRS, CDR2 YFSETQ, per germline. The CDR3 covers 16 residues. Here the CDR3 reads CASSLVPRAVPNEQFF. DNA for the CDR3: TGCGCCAGCAGCTTGGTCCCCAGGGCTGTCCCGAATGAGCAGTTCTTC.

The chain joins TRBV19 to TRBJ2-1, with TRBD2 matching 7 bases. V lost 6 bases and J lost 4; bases outside the gene matches: 9. Germline values: CDR1 LNHDA, CDR2 SQIVND (reference sequence). The CDR3 length is 15 residues. The CDR3 sequence: CASSYRDGRYNEQFF. DNA for the CDR3: TGTGCCAGTAGCTACCGTGACGGGAGGTACAATGAGCAGTTCTTC.

The chain combines TRBV19 with TRBJ1-4, with 8 bases identical to TRBD1. Germline V lookup: CDR1 LNHDA, CDR2 SQIVND (reference sequence). The CDR3 consists of 16 residues. V lost 6 bases and J lost 7; bases outside the gene matches: 13. The CDR3 DNA follows: TGTGCCAGTAGGCATAGATGGACAGGGTCGAGTGAAAAACTGTTTTTT. As protein: CASRHRWTGSSEKLFF.

The chain couples TRBV28 to TRBJ2-4; weak D call: TRBD1 (6 bases). The V end lost 7 bases, the J end lost 4 bases, and 8 bases lay between the germline ends. The CDR3 has 12 amino acids. Germline CDR1 MDHEN, CDR2 SYDVKM. CDR3 bases: TGTGCCAGCACAGGGGTAAAAAACATTCAGTACTTC. Residues: CASTGVKNIQYF. The variable domain in full, completed from reference TRBV28 and TRBJ2-4, reads DVKVTQSSRYLVKRTGEKVFLECVQDMDHENMFWYRQDPGLGLRLIYFSYDVKMKEKGDIPEGYSVSREKKERFSLILESASTNQTSMYLCASTGVKNIQYFGAGTRLSVL.